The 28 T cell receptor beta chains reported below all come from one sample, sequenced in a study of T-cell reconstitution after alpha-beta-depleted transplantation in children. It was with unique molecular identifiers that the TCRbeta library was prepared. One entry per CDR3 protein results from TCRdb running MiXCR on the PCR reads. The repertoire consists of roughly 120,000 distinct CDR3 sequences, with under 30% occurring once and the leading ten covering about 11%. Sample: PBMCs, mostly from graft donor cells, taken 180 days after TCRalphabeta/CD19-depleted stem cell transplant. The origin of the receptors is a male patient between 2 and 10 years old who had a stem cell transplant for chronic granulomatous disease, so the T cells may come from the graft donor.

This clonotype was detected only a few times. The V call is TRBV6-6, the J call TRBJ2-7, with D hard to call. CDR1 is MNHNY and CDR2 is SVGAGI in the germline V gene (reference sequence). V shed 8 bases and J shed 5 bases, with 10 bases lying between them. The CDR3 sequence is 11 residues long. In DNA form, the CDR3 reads TGTGCCAGCCTCTTTTCACACGAGCAGTACTTC. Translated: CASLFSHEQYF.

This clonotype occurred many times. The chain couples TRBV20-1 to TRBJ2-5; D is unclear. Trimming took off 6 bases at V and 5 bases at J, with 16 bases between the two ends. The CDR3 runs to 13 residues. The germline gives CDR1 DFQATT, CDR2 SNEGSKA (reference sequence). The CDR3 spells CSATTTSAETQYF. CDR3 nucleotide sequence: TGCAGTGCAACGACAACGAGCGCGGAGACCCAGTACTTC.

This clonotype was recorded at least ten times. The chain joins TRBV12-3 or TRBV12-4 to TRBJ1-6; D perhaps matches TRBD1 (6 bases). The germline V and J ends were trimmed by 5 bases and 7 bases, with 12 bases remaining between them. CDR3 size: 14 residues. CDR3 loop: CASSDQGTNSPLHF. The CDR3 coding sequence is TGTGCCAGCAGTGACCAGGGGACCAATTCACCCCTCCACTTT.

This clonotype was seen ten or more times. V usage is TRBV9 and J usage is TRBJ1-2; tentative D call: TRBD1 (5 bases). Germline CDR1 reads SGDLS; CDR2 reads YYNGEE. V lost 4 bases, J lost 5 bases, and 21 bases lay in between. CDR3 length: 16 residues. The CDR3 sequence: CASSPGTRSLLYGYTF. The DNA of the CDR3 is TGTGCCAGCAGCCCCGGGACCCGGTCCCTCCTATATGGCTACACCTTC.

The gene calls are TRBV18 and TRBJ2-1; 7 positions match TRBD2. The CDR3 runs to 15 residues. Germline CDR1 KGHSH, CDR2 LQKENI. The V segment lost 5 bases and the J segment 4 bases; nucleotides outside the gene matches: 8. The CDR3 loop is CASSGTGGGYNEQFF. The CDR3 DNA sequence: TGTGCCAGCTCAGGAACGGGCGGGGGTTACAATGAGCAGTTCTTC.

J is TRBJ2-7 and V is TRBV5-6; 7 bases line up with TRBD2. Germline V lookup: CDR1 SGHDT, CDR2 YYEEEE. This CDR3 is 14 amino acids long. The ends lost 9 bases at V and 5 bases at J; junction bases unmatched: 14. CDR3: CANISGGGVDEQYF. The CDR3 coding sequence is TGTGCCAACATATCCGGTGGGGGGGTCGACGAGCAGTACTTC.

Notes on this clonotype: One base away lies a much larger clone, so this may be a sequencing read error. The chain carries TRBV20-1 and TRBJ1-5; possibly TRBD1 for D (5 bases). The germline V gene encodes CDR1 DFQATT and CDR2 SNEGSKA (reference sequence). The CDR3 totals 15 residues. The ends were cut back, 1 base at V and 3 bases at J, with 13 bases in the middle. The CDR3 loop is CSARGPSGSNQPQHF. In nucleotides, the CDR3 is TGCAGTGCTAGAGGACCATCAGGGTCCAATCAGCCCCAGCATTTT.

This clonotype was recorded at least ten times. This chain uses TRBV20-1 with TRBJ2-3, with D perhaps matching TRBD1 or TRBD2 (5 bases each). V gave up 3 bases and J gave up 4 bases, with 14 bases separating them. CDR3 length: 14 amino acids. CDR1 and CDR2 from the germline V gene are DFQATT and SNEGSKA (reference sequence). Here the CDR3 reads CSARAGRGADTQYF. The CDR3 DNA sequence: TGCAGTGCTAGGGCAGGGAGAGGCGCAGATACGCAGTATTTT.

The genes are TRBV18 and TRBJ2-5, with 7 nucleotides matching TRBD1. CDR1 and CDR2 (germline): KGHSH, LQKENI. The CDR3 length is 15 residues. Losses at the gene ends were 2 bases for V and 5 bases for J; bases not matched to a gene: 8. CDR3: CASSPLKGADETQYF. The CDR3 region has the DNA TGTGCCAGCTCACCATTGAAGGGGGCCGATGAGACCCAGTACTTC.

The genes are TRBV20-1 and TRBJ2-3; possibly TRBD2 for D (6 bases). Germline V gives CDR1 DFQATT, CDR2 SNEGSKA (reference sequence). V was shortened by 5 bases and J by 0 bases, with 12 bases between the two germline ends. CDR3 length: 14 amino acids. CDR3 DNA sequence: TGCAGTGCTTCATGGACTATCAGCACAGATACGCAGTATTTT. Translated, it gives CSASWTISTDTQYF.

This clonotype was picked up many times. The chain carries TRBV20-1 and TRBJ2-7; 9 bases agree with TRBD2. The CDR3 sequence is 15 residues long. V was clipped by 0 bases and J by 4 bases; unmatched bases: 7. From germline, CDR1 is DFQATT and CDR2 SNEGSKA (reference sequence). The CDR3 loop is CSARDRVAGAYEQYF. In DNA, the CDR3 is TGCAGTGCTAGAGATCGGGTAGCGGGAGCGTACGAGCAGTACTTC.

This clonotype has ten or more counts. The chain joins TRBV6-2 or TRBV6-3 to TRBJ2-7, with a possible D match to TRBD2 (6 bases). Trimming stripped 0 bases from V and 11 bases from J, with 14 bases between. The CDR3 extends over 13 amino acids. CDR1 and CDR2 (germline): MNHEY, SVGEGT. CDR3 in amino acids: CASSYSKGGGEYF. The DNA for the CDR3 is TGTGCCAGCAGTTACTCGAAGGGAGGAGGGGAGTACTTC.

CDR3 loop: CASSLEGGLSPTDTQYF. DNA of the CDR3: TGTGCCAGCAGCTTAGAGGGTGGACTATCTCCCACAGATACGCAGTATTTT. The chain carries TRBV7-6 and TRBJ2-3; D is perhaps TRBD2 (6 bases). Trimming took off 1 base at V and 2 bases at J, with 16 bases between the two ends. CDR3 size: 17 residues. Germline CDR1 and CDR2: SGHVS and FNYEAQ. The entire variable domain, with the rest obtained from reference TRBV7-6 and TRBJ2-3, is as follows: GAGVSQSPRYKVTKRGQDVALRCDPISGHVSLYWYRQALGQGPEFLTYFNYEAQQDKSGLPNDRFSAERPEGSISTLTIQRTEQRDSAMYRCASSLEGGLSPTDTQYFGPGTRLTVL.

CDR3 bases: TGCAGTGCTAGAGAACAGGGGGCTGACACCGGGGAGCTGTTTTTT. The encoded protein is CSAREQGADTGELFF. The V and J genes are TRBV20-1 and TRBJ2-2; 9 bases align to TRBD1. The trim removed 0 bases at V and 3 bases at J, leaving 2 bases unmatched. The germline gives CDR1 DFQATT, CDR2 SNEGSKA (reference sequence). The CDR3 totals 15 residues.

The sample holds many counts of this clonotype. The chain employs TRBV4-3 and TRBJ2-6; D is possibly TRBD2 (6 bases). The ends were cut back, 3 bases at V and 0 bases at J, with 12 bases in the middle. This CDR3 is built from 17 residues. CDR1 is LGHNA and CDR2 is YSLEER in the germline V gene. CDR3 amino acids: CASSQGDSSSGANVLTF. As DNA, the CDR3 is TGCGCCAGCAGCCAGGGGGACTCTTCCTCTGGGGCCAACGTCCTGACTTTC.

As DNA, the CDR3 is TGCAGTGCGCGGACTAGCGGGTTTTACGAGCAGTACTTC. It translates to CSARTSGFYEQYF. The chain is built from TRBV20-1 and TRBJ2-7, with TRBD2 matching over 11 bases. The CDR3 has 13 residues. V lost 6 bases and J lost 4; bases outside the gene matches: 5. Germline lookup yields CDR1 DFQATT and CDR2 SNEGSKA (reference sequence).

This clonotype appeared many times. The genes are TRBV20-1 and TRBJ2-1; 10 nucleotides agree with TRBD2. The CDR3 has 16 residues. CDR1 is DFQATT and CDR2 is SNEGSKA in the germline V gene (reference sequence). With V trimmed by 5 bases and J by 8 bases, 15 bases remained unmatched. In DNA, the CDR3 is TGCAGTGCTCGAACCCCCCCAGCGGGAGGGATATATGAGCAGTTCTTC. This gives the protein CSARTPPAGGIYEQFF.

Written as DNA, the CDR3 is TGCGCCAGCAGCTTGGGTGGGGGCCACTACGAGCAGTACTTC. Amino acid sequence: CASSLGGGHYEQYF. The rearrangement links TRBV5-1 to TRBJ2-7; D is perhaps TRBD1 (6 bases). With 0 bases removed from V and 3 bases from J, the gap between germline ends came to 10 bases. This CDR3 has 14 amino acids. Germline-derived CDR1 and CDR2 are SGHRS and YFSETQ.

The DNA for the CDR3 is TGTGCCAGCAGCCAGAGGGGCACCTACGAGCAGTACTTC. Translating it yields CASSQRGTYEQYF. The gene calls are TRBV21-1 and TRBJ2-7. TRBV21-1 is noted as a pseudogene. The CDR3 runs 13 residues.

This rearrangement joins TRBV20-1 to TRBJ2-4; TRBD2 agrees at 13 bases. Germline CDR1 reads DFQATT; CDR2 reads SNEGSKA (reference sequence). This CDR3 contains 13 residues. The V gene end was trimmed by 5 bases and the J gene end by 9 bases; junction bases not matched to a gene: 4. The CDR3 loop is CSAPWTSGSIQYF. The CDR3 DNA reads TGCAGTGCTCCTTGGACTAGCGGGAGCATTCAGTACTTC.

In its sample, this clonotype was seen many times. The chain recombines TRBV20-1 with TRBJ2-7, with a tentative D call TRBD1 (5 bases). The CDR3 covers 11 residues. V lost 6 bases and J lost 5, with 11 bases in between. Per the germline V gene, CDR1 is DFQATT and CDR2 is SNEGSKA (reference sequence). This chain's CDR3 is CSAEARDEQYF. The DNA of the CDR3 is TGCAGTGCAGAGGCCAGGGACGAGCAGTACTTC.

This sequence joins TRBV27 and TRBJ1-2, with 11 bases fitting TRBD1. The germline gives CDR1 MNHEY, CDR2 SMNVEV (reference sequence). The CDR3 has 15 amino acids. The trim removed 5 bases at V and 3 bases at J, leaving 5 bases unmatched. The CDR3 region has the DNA TGTGCCAGCAGTCAGGGACAGGGGGGATACTATGGCTACACCTTC. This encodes CASSQGQGGYYGYTF.

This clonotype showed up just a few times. The CDR3 nucleotides read TGTGCCAGCAGACGGACAGGGAACCAAGAGACCCAGTACTTC. This codes for CASRRTGNQETQYF. The chain recombines TRBV12-3 or TRBV12-4 with TRBJ2-5; TRBD1 matches at 8 bases. The CDR3 loop spans 14 amino acids. J lost 0 bases, V lost 6 bases, and 3 bases had no gene match.

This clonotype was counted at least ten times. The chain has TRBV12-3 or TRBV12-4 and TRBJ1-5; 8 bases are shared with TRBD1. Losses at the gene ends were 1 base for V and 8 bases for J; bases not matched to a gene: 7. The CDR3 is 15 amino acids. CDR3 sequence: CASSLGDGQGEPQHF. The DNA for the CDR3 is TGTGCCAGCAGTTTAGGCGATGGACAGGGAGAGCCCCAGCATTTT.

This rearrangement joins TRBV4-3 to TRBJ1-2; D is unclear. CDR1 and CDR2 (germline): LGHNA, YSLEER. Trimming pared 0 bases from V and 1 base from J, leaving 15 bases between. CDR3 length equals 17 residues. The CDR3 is CASSQDPALAFNYGYTF. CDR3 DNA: TGCGCCAGCAGCCAAGACCCGGCCCTGGCCTTTAACTATGGCTACACCTTC.

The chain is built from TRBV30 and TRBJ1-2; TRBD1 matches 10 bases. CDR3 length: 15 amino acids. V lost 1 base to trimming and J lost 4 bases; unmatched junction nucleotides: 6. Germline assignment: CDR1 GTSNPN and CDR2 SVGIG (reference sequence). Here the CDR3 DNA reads TGTGCCTGGAGTGGCCCCGGGACAGGGGTCTATGGCTACACCTTC. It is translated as CAWSGPGTGVYGYTF.

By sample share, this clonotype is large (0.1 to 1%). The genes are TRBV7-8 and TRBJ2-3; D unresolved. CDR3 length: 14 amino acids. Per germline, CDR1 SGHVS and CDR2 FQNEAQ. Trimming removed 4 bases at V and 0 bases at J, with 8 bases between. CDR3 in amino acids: CASSYPDSTDTQYF. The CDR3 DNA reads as TGTGCCAGCAGCTATCCCGATAGCACAGATACGCAGTATTTT.

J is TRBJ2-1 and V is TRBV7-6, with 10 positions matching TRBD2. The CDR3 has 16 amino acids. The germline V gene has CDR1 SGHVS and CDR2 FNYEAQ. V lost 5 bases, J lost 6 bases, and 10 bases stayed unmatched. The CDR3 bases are TGTGCCAGCAGCCCCCGAGGACTAGCGGACCCCAATGAGCAGTTCTTC. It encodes CASSPRGLADPNEQFF.